This TCR beta chain was documented in a study of blood T cell repertoires in COVID-19 (TCRdb year 2020). The study in broad terms: Samples from collaborators originated in the United States, Italy and Spain and spanned both the acute and convalescent phases of COVID-19. The material from the prospective study consisted of cDNA or gDNA derived from T cells, B-cell-depleted T cells, or PBMCs. Subjects who had been exposed to COVID-19, were actively infected with it, or had recovered from it provided the deeply sampled blood TCRbeta repertoires that made up the dataset. The repertoires were released in a freely available public database intended as a resource for research on the immune response to SARS-CoV-2. The samples were drawn from the first 160 participants of the ongoing ImmuneRACE study and from 950 to 1,500 subjects provided by 6 global collaborators. Sample metadata almost always included a de-identified subject ID, COVID-19 status, age in years and sex. HLA class I and class II types, where available, came from metadata supplied by the sample provider rather than from assay-based typing. The full study reports these points: The amount of clinical and demographic metadata varied by source and participant and was provided uncurated.

TCRbeta CDR3 regions were amplified from genomic DNA using the immunoSEQ Assay, a bias-controlled multiplex PCR. In the authors' own workflow: The number of nucleated cells in each sample was estimated from the amplification of reference gene primers within the assay. To quantify the absolute abundance of each unique TCRbeta CDR3 rearrangement, sequence reads were collapsed and filtered. For each sample, productive Simpson clonality was calculated as the square root of Simpson's diversity index over productive rearrangements. TCRdb took over this immuneACCESS table, retaining in-frame rearrangements with V and J assigned. Such tables are incomplete; in checked studies, under half of the missing clones stem from an unresolved V gene, and the remainder is unexplained. The V and J calls and the clone size are those of that table, but D and trimming were determined from the DNA. The sample table lists over 250,000 clones, around 90% of them with a count of one. The top ten hold less than 2.5% of the sample.

Points on this clone: Its antigen is still unknown. At one of its ends the junction is not consistent with the germline gene, which may arise from a read error.

Collaborating institutions collected whole blood in K2EDTA tubes following their own protocols. For TCRbeta analysis, collaborators shipped samples in one of three forms: frozen whole blood, isolated PBMCs, or DNA extracted from either of those sample types. The receptor was derived from a middle-aged man with acute or convalescent COVID-19. The specimen sequenced was peripheral blood.

The DNA is as follows: TGTGCCAGCAGTTTGGGAGACACCATATATTTT. It translates to CASSLGDTIYF. In this chain, TRBV5-5 is recombined with TRBJ1-3; no D gene call is confident. The germline V gene (reference sequence) yields SGHKS for CDR1 and YYEKEE for CDR2. CDR3 length: 11 amino acids, cysteine to phenylalanine. Only the CDR3 region is kept as DNA, spanning 33 bases read in frame from base 1.